This T cell receptor beta chain was identified in a study of blood T cells in healthy people across ages. Study-wide results and limits: Higher diversity and more naive CD4+ cells were features of long-lived donors, compared to aged donors.

Combining a sample-barcoded 5' primer with a J-beta primer mix, a second PCR ran for 7 to 11 cycles. TCRdb fed the 5' RACE reads into MiXCR, producing one record per CDR3 protein. The sample contains over 1.5 million distinct CDR3 sequences, around half of which appear only once. In the case of this clonotype: Its antigen is undetermined.

Germline values: CDR1 SQVTM, CDR2 ANQGSEA. This CDR3 contains 14 residues. Unmatched junction bases numbered 3, after V lost 0 bases and J lost 4 bases. This chain uses TRBV29-1 with TRBJ1-2, with TRBD1 identical over 9 bases. The sample consisted of blood. The receptor comes from a woman in her forties in good health. The chain's CDR3 is CSVEEQQGAYGYTF. The CDR3 nucleotides read TGCAGCGTTGAAGAGCAACAGGGGGCCTATGGCTACACCTTC.